Below are 13 T cell receptor beta chains sequenced from a single sample in a study of OX40 agonist ivuxolimab in advanced cancers. Using immunoSEQ multiplex PCR, the repertoire was profiled, and TCRdb retains in-frame clones only, with some absent. Of roughly 70,000 clones listed, more than 70% were seen once; the top ten hold approximately 7%. The sequenced sample was CD4+ or CD8+ T cells sorted from blood, obtained in a trial of the OX40 agonist ivuxolimab. These receptors were collected from an adult with an advanced solid tumor such as melanoma, head and neck, liver or kidney cancer.

V and J are TRBV5-1 and TRBJ2-3, with TRBD2 matching 7 bases. V lost 4 bases to trimming and J lost 2 bases; unmatched junction nucleotides: 7. The CDR3 consists of 15 residues. Germline values: CDR1 SGHRS, CDR2 YFSETQ. The CDR3 spells CASSAGTTYTDTQYF. In nucleotides, the CDR3 is TGCGCCAGCAGCGCCGGGACTACTTACACAGATACGCAGTATTTT.

J is TRBJ2-7 and V is TRBV4-2, with TRBD2 as a possible D gene (6 bases). Germline lookup yields CDR1 LGHNA and CDR2 YNFKEQ. Deletions cut 4 bases from V and 5 bases from J, with 18 bases between. The CDR3 loop spans 15 amino acids. The CDR3 DNA reads TGTGCCAGCAGCCCCGTCCCGGGACTTTCCGACGAGCAGTACTTC. Translation gives CASSPVPGLSDEQYF.

V gene TRBV7-6 combines with J gene TRBJ2-3; 8 bases are a match to TRBD2. Per the germline V gene, CDR1 is SGHVS and CDR2 is FNYEAQ. The CDR3 extends over 15 amino acids. Germline trimming cut 3 bases from V and 4 bases from J; bases unmatched to any gene: 6. This CDR3 reads CASSFSGGPPDTQYF. CDR3 nucleotides: TGTGCCAGCAGCTTTTCGGGAGGGCCCCCAGATACGCAGTATTTT.

This chain links TRBV5-6 with TRBJ1-1; TRBD1 matches at 8 bases. CDR3 length equals 13 residues. Trimming removed 4 bases from V and 3 bases from J; junction bases left unmatched: 2. CDR1 and CDR2 from the germline V gene are SGHDT and YYEEEE. CDR3 residues: CASSQDRDTEAFF. DNA for the CDR3: TGTGCCAGCAGCCAGGACAGGGACACTGAAGCTTTCTTT.

CDR3 sequence reads: CASSPGLANYEQYF. The CDR3 DNA reads TGTGCCAGCTCACCGGGACTAGCTAACTACGAGCAGTACTTC. The chain uses TRBV18 and TRBJ2-7, with 9 positions matching TRBD2. The J segment lost 3 bases and the V segment lost 3 bases, leaving 3 bases of the junction unmatched. This CDR3 spans 14 amino acids. Germline CDR1 reads KGHSH; CDR2 reads LQKENI.

The rearrangement uses TRBV7-3 and TRBJ2-5; 7 positions match TRBD2. V lost 5 bases, J lost 5 bases, and 5 bases stayed unmatched. The CDR3 contains 13 residues. Germline CDR1 and CDR2: SGHTA and FQGTGA. Here the CDR3 DNA reads TGTGCCAGCAGCCAGCGGGGCGGGGAGACCCAGTACTTC. As protein: CASSQRGGETQYF.

This rearrangement joins TRBV7-2 to TRBJ2-7, with a possible D match to TRBD2 (6 bases). Germline V gives CDR1 SGHTA, CDR2 FQGNSA. V was pared by 4 bases and J by 0 bases, with 13 bases between. This CDR3 comprises 15 residues. The CDR3 bases are TGTGCCAGCAGCTCGTCTAGCGTAAGCTCCTACGAGCAGTACTTC. It is translated as CASSSSSVSSYEQYF.

The chain combines TRBV27 with TRBJ2-2; no firm D call. The CDR3 length is 14 residues. Per germline, CDR1 MNHEY and CDR2 SMNVEV (reference sequence). With 3 bases removed from V and 0 bases from J, the gap between germline ends came to 5 bases. CDR3 coding DNA: TGTGCCAGCAGTTTTGGGGCGAACACCGGGGAGCTGTTTTTT. The encoded protein is CASSFGANTGELFF.

This chain joins TRBV5-1 and TRBJ1-1, with 7 bases identical to TRBD1. This CDR3 is built from 15 residues. The ends lost 6 bases at V and 6 bases at J; junction bases unmatched: 14. Germline V gene lookup returns CDR1 SGHRS and CDR2 YFSETQ. CDR3 coding DNA: TGCGCCAGCACCCGGACGGAGGGGGCGATAGCTGAAGCTTTCTTT. Protein sequence: CASTRTEGAIAEAFF.

The chain recombines TRBV30 with TRBJ1-6; D might be TRBD1 (5 bases). CDR3 length: 15 amino acids. The V gene's germline CDR1 is GTSNPN and CDR2 SVGIG (reference sequence). The ends were cut back, 3 bases at V and 7 bases at J, with 16 bases in the middle. The CDR3 spells CAWSPISGGNSPLHF. CDR3 bases: TGTGCCTGGAGCCCAATTTCGGGGGGAAATTCACCCCTCCACTTT.

Notes on this clone: Other DNA sequences within the sample encode an identical CDR3. Written as DNA, the CDR3 is TGTGCCAGCAGTGAATCTCAGAACACTGAAGCTTTCTTT. Amino acid sequence: CASSESQNTEAFF. The chain links TRBV25-1 to TRBJ1-1; no clear D. Looked up from germline, CDR1 is MGHDK and CDR2 is SYGVNS. Trimming removed 1 base from V and 1 base from J, with 4 bases in between. The CDR3 runs to 13 residues.

The rearrangement joins TRBV19 to TRBJ2-2; 11 positions agree with TRBD1. CDR1 and CDR2 (germline): LNHDA, SQIVND (reference sequence). This CDR3 is built from 16 residues. The J segment lost 2 bases and the V segment lost 10 bases, leaving 9 bases of the junction unmatched. CDR3 in amino acids: CATRDRGSQNTGELFF. For the CDR3, the DNA is TGTGCCACCCGGGACAGGGGGAGCCAAAACACCGGGGAGCTGTTTTTT.

The chain couples TRBV7-9 to TRBJ2-1; D remains ambiguous. There are 12 residues in the CDR3. Trimming took off 5 bases at V and 10 bases at J, with 12 bases between the two ends. Germline V gene lookup returns CDR1 SEHNR and CDR2 FQNEAQ (reference sequence). The CDR3 sequence is CASSPAADEQFF. The DNA for the CDR3 is TGTGCCAGCAGCCCGGCGGCGGACGAGCAGTTCTTC.